This T cell receptor (beta chain) was obtained from a study of low-dose radiotherapy and immunotherapy resistance in tumors (dated by TCRdb to the early 2020s). Regarding the research as a whole: In Cohort 1, each fraction delivered 0.5 Gy every 2 weeks, and the prescribed total PTV dose was 6.5 Gy. In Cohort 2, 1 Gy per fraction was delivered every two weeks, for a total of 13 Gy over 26 weeks. Nivolumab and ipilimumab were both given intravenously, with nivolumab at a 240 mg flat dose every two weeks and ipilimumab at 1 mg/kg every six weeks. Every two weeks, patients got intravenous cyclophosphamide at 200 mg/m2, given one day ahead of each radiation and immunotherapy administration. Aspirin 300 mg was taken orally once daily by patients for four cycles, starting on cycle 1 day 1. No randomization into treatment groups was done for the people taking part in the trial. The translational analysis covered eight patients: three from the first dose cohort and the first five from the second dose cohort.

The CDR3 runs 14 amino acids, cysteine and phenylalanine included. The DNA shown is the 42-base CDR3, in frame from base 1. For this chain, trimming is 2 bases at the V end and 3 bases at the J end, and the number of junction bases without a gene match is 4. Per the germline V gene (reference sequence), SEHNR is the CDR1 and FQNEAQ is the CDR2. Instrument used: Illumina HiSeq 2500. First-strand cDNA was synthesized with Superscript III and a set of TRAV- and TRBV-specific primers, covering both TCRalpha and TCRbeta chains. A roughly 19-cycle PCR with Phusion amplified the TCRs, pairing a constant-region primer with the adapter that was attached to the V primers. Amplification of the isolated mRNA was done with the MessageAmp II aRNA Amplification Kit, which involved an approximately 16-hour in vitro transcription at 37 degrees C. The Dynabeads mRNA DIRECT Purification Kit was used to isolate mRNA for TCR sequencing. A second roughly 25-cycle Phusion PCR added indexed Illumina adapters, and products were purified with AMPure XP beads. In the source study's methods: Using custom Perl scripts, TCR sequences encoding the same protein were pooled, out-of-frame sequences were removed, and the abundance of each clonotype was computed. The analysis excluded TCR sequences that were supported by just one read. The metrics used to describe the repertoires included Shannon entropy, Gini index, clonality, richness, and the frequency of TCRs shared between repertoires. TCRdb reprocessing: public reads trimmed at Q25 with fastp, clones called with MiXCR, in-frame beta chains kept. Each entry merges the rows of one CDR3 protein and shows their most common DNA and genes. Here the V and J calls rest on TCRdb's processing, not on the authors' analysis. The sample table holds approximately 80,000 distinct CDR3 sequences, of which about 17% were seen once. Approximately 1.5% of the sample is in the top ten clones.

Read against the paper, the sample's time point label means: after trial treatment. The sample's treatment or condition, from its label and the paper: LDRT plus nivolumab, ipilimumab, low-dose cyclophosphamide and aspirin (RACIN trial). Donors were enrolled in RACIN, a single-arm phase I dose-escalation trial in which nivolumab, ipilimumab, aspirin, low-dose cyclophosphamide and low-dose radiotherapy were combined. To be eligible, a patient needed to have an advanced solid tumor that was TIL-negative. This clonotype has a count of ten or more. No antigen is known for it. There are no base qualities to consult, and no much larger clone falls within one base.

The origin of this receptor is a male donor with prostate cancer. This material consisted of PBMCs, taken after low-dose radiotherapy plus immunotherapy. This chain joins TRBV7-9 to TRBJ2-7; 7 bases in between match TRBD2. The CDR3: CASSLRSGGYEQYF. The DNA reads as follows: TGTGCCAGCAGCTTAAGGTCGGGGGGCTACGAGCAGTACTTC.